The entry below gives a single T cell receptor (beta chain) sequence along with its context. Clones were read by immunoSEQ multiplex PCR, and TCRdb kept only the in-frame ones, dropping some. The sample carries more than 250,000 clones, over 90% recorded once. V trimming: 4 bases; J trimming: 7 bases; junction bases outside the gene matches: 4. CDR3 length equals 14 residues. The germline gives CDR1 SGHVS, CDR2 FNYEAQ. This sample is drawn from a study of T cell responses to AZD1222 COVID-19 vaccine. Looking at the study overall: Pooling of second doses given at about 4 or about 12 weeks was done.

The TCR was taken from an adult in good health. Specimen: peripheral blood, collected on day 0 of AZD1222 vaccination. This chain uses TRBV7-6 with TRBJ1-5; 10 bases line up with TRBD1. CDR3 amino acids: CASSSTGGGQPQHF. The CDR3 DNA sequence: TGTGCCAGCAGCTCGACAGGGGGCGGCCAGCCCCAGCATTTT.